This is a list of T cell receptor beta chains from one sample in a study of cytomegalovirus exposure and HLA in healthy donors. Repertoires were generated with immunoSEQ multiplex PCR, while TCRdb's copy carries only in-frame clones and drops some. The table lists 150,000 to 200,000 clones, under 80% of them singletons, with just under 3% in the top ten. The sequencing sample was made of PBMCs. These receptor sequences come from a man aged 35 to 55 in good health and CMV-seronegative. Each CDR3 is given with its conserved first and last residue. A D gene is named only where the DNA matches it firmly. Size is stated for part of the rows, as once, few or many counts, or as a class when the clone is expanded.

cdr3_aa cdr3_nt v_call cdr3_length j_call clone_size d_call
CASLTGGPGELFF TGTGCCAGCCTCACAGGGGGTCCCGGGGAGCTGTTTTTT TRBV28 13 TRBJ2-2 NA TRBD1
CASSPLAGVYNEQFF TGTGCCAGCAGCCCCTTAGCGGGAGTCTACAATGAGCAGTTCTTC TRBV11-3 15 TRBJ2-1 NA TRBD2
CASSSTITENTEAFF TGTGCCAGCAGCAGCACAATTACAGAAAACACTGAAGCTTTCTTT TRBV21-1 15 TRBJ1-1 NA NA
CASSPPDSQETQYF TGTGCCAGCTCACCACCGGACAGCCAAGAGACCCAGTACTTC TRBV18 14 TRBJ2-5 NA NA
CASSPRTSFNSPLHF TGTGCCAGCAGTCCTCGGACATCATTTAATTCACCCCTCCACTTT TRBV27 15 TRBJ1-6 NA NA
CASSSPLDRAYEQYF TGTGCCAGCAGCAGCCCACTAGACAGGGCCTACGAGCAGTACTTC TRBV7-9 15 TRBJ2-7 NA TRBD1
CASSVGLNTEAFF TGTGCCAGCTCTGTGGGGCTGAACACTGAAGCTTTCTTT TRBV2 13 TRBJ1-1 NA NA
CASSQEGVSGNTIYF TGCGCCAGCAGCCAAGAAGGGGTCTCTGGAAACACCATATATTTT TRBV4-1 15 TRBJ1-3 NA NA
CASSFGQGLNEQYF TGTGCCAGCAGCTTTGGACAGGGGTTGAACGAGCAGTACTTC TRBV5-6 14 TRBJ2-7 NA TRBD1
CASSAPDRGNEAFF TGTGCCAGCAGTGCACCGGACAGGGGGAATGAAGCTTTCTTT TRBV6-1 14 TRBJ1-1 few TRBD1
CASSQEQGPLKGYTF TGTGCCAGCAGCCAAGAACAGGGGCCCCTAAAAGGCTACACCTTC TRBV7-2 15 TRBJ1-2 NA TRBD1
CASSPIGGISLNTEAFF TGTGCCAGCTCACCTATCGGCGGGATTTCTCTGAACACTGAAGCTTTCTTT TRBV18 17 TRBJ1-1 NA NA
CASSSTGVNEKLFF TGTGCCAGCTCATCGACAGGGGTTAATGAAAAACTGTTTTTT TRBV18 14 TRBJ1-4 once TRBD1
CASSLTSGAGEQYF TGCGCCAGCAGCCTGACTAGCGGGGCTGGTGAGCAGTACTTC TRBV5-1 14 TRBJ2-7 NA TRBD2
CASSRDRGLSEAFF TGTGCCAGCAGCCGTGACAGGGGGCTTTCTGAAGCTTTCTTT TRBV6-5 14 TRBJ1-1 NA TRBD1
CASSEFASSDEQYF TGTGCCAGCAGTGAATTTGCTAGCTCGGACGAGCAGTACTTC TRBV25-1 14 TRBJ2-7 NA NA
CASSPNSGISSYNEQFF TGTGCCAGCTCACCGAACTCCGGGATCAGCTCCTACAATGAGCAGTTCTTC TRBV18 17 TRBJ2-1 few NA
CASNPQGYSPLHF TGTGCCAGCAATCCCCAGGGATATTCACCCCTCCACTTT TRBV9 13 TRBJ1-6 NA NA
CASSSLGTRITDTQYF TGTGCCAGCAGTTCCCTCGGGACTAGGATCACAGATACGCAGTATTTT TRBV27 16 TRBJ2-3 NA TRBD2
CASSGVSYNSPLHF TGTGCCAGCTCAGGGGTCTCCTATAATTCACCCCTCCACTTT TRBV7-2 14 TRBJ1-6 NA NA
CASSSISGRLTGELFF TGTGCCAGCAGCTCTATAAGCGGGAGGTTGACCGGGGAGCTGTTTTTT TRBV7-9 16 TRBJ2-2 NA TRBD2
CASSTPGTSLTGQFF TGTGCCAGCAGCACTCCCGGGACTAGTCTCACTGGGCAGTTCTTC TRBV5-4 15 TRBJ2-1 NA TRBD2
CASSEGSASGRPNEQYF TGTGCCAGCAGTGAAGGGTCGGCTAGCGGGAGGCCCAACGAGCAGTACTTC TRBV2 17 TRBJ2-7 once TRBD2
CSDGLMNTEAFF TGCAGCGACGGACTGATGAACACTGAAGCTTTCTTT TRBV29-1 12 TRBJ1-1 NA NA
CASSLGQLAKNIQYF TGTGCCAGCAGCCTAGGACAGCTAGCCAAAAACATTCAGTACTTC TRBV5-6 15 TRBJ2-4 NA NA
CASSFQYNEQFF TGTGCCAGCAGCTTTCAGTACAATGAGCAGTTCTTC TRBV11-3 12 TRBJ2-1 NA NA
CASSPRLTGGEQFF TGTGCCAGCAGCCCCCGGCTGACAGGGGGTGAGCAGTTCTTC TRBV7-2 14 TRBJ2-1 NA TRBD1
CASSPTSGGAGNEQFF TGTGCCAGCAGCCCGACTAGCGGGGGCGCGGGTAATGAGCAGTTCTTC TRBV11-3 16 TRBJ2-1 once TRBD2
CASREMDDTQYF TGTGCCAGCAGGGAGATGGATGATACGCAGTATTTT TRBV5-4 12 TRBJ2-3 few NA
CASSLAGVQADTQYF TGTGCCAGCAGTTTAGCGGGAGTTCAGGCAGATACGCAGTATTTT TRBV27 15 TRBJ2-3 NA TRBD2
CASSQEDRRLFF TGTGCCAGCAGCCAAGAGGACAGACGGCTGTTTTTT TRBV4-2 12 TRBJ1-4 few NA